This is a list of T cell receptor beta chains from one sample in a study of blood T cell repertoires in COVID-19. Profiling relied on immunoSEQ multiplex PCR, and the TCRdb table lists in-frame clones only, not all of them. This sample yields approximately 250,000 clones, of which about 88% are seen a single time; about 4% belongs to the top ten. Sequenced sample: peripheral blood. These receptors were collected from a man aged 18 to 29 with active or convalescent COVID-19. CDR3s include the opening cysteine and the closing phenylalanine or tryptophan. Fields, in order: V gene, D gene, J gene, CDR3 DNA, CDR3 protein. The D gene is left open where the match is weak.

>TRBV7-9|TRBD2|TRBJ2-4
TGTGCCAGCGCCTTAGGGGAGGGGAACATTCAGTACTTC
CASALGEGNIQYF
>TRBV21-1|.|TRBJ1-4
TGTGCCAGCAGCAAAGCGGGAGCAACTAATGAAAAACTGTTTTTT
CASSKAGATNEKLFF
>TRBV7-6|TRBD1|TRBJ2-1
TGTGCCAGCAGCTTAGTTTTTTACCCGGAGACAGGGGCAACGAATGAGCAGTTCTTC
CASSLVFYPETGATNEQFF
>TRBV5-1|TRBD1|TRBJ2-5
TGCGCCAGCAGCTTGGGAGCCAGGGCGGACAGGAGCCAAGAGACCCAGTACTTC
CASSLGARADRSQETQYF
>TRBV30|.|TRBJ1-3
TGTGCCTGGAGTCCTTCTGGAAACACCATATATTTT
CAWSPSGNTIYF
>TRBV6-6|TRBD2|TRBJ2-5
TGTGCCAGCAGTGTTAGCGGGAGGGCCGTCGAGACCCAGTACTTC
CASSVSGRAVETQYF
>TRBV24-1|TRBD2|TRBJ2-1
TGTGCCACCAGTGATGCAAGCGGGAGGGTAGATGAGCAGTTCTTC
CATSDASGRVDEQFF
>TRBV5-1|.|TRBJ2-3
TGCGCCAGCAGTCAGGGACTCGGCACAGATACGCAGTATTTT
CASSQGLGTDTQYF
>TRBV27|TRBD2|TRBJ2-7
TGTGCCAGCAGTTTATATCCGGGGGGAGGAAGCGAGCAGTACTTC
CASSLYPGGGSEQYF
>TRBV29-1|.|TRBJ2-5
TGCAGCGTTGAAGGAAGAGCGGACCAAGAGACCCAGTACTTC
CSVEGRADQETQYF
>TRBV5-4|TRBD2|TRBJ2-5
TGTGCCAGCAGCCCGGGCGGACTAGCGCAAATGGGGGAGACCCAGTACTTC
CASSPGGLAQMGETQYF
>TRBV27|.|TRBJ1-1
TGTGCCAGCACCTTGGAGGAGGACACTGAAGCTTTCTTT
CASTLEEDTEAFF
>TRBV5-6|.|TRBJ1-5
TGTGCCAGCAGCCCGGGGGGCGGTAGCCCACAGCCCCAGCATTTT
CASSPGGGSPQPQHF
>TRBV3-1/TRBV3-2|.|TRBJ2-5
TGTGCCAGCAGCCAGTTCGGGCCGCATGAGGGGACCCAGTACTTC
CASSQFGPHEGTQYF